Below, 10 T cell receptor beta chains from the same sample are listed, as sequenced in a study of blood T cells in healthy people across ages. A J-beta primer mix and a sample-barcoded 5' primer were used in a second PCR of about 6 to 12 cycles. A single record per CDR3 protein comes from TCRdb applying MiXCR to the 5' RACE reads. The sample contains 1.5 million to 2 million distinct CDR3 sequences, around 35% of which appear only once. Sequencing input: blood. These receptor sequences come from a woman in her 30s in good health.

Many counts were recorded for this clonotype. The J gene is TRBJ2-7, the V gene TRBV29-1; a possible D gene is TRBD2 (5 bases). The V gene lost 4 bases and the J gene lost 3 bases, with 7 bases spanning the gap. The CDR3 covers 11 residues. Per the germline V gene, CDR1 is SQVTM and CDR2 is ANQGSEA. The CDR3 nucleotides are TGCAGCGTTGGGGAGAGCTACGAGCAGTACTTC. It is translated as CSVGESYEQYF.

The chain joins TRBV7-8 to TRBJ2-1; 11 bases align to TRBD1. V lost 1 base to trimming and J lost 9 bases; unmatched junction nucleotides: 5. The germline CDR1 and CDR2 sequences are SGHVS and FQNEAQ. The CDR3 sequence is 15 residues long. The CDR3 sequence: CASSLVRTGGGEQFF. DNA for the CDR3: TGTGCCAGCAGCTTAGTCAGGACAGGGGGCGGTGAGCAGTTCTTC.

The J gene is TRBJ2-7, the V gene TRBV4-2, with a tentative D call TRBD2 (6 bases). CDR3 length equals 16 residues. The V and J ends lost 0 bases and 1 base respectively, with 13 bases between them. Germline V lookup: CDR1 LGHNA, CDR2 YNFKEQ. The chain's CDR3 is CASSQEIGTVSYEQYF. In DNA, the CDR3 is TGTGCCAGCAGCCAAGAGATCGGGACTGTTTCCTACGAGCAGTACTTC.

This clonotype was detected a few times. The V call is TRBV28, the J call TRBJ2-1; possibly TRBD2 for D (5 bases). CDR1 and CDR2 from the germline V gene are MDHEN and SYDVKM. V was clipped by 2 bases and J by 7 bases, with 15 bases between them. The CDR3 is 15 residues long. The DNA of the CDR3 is TGTGCCAGCAGTTTAGAGCGGACCGTTAGGAATGAGCAGTTCTTC. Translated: CASSLERTVRNEQFF.

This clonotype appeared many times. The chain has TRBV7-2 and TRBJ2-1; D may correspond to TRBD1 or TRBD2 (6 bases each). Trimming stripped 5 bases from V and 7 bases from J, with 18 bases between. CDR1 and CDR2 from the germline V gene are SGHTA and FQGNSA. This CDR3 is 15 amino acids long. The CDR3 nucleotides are TGTGCCAGCAGCCCCTCCGGGGGCGTTGGGAATGAGCAGTTCTTC. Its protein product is CASSPSGGVGNEQFF.

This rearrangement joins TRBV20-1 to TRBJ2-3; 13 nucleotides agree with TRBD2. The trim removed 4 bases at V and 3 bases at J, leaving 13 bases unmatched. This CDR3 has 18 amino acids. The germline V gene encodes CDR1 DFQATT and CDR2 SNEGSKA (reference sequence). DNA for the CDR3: TGCAGTGCTACATCCCTCCGGACTAGCGGGAGTACAACAGATACGCAGTATTTT. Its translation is CSATSLRTSGSTTDTQYF.

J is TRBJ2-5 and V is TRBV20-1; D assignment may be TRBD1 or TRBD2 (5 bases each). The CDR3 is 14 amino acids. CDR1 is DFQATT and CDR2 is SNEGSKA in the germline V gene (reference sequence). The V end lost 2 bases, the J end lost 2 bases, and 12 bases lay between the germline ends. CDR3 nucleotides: TGCAGTGCTAGACTCGGGACCCTACAAGAGACCCAGTACTTC. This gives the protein CSARLGTLQETQYF.

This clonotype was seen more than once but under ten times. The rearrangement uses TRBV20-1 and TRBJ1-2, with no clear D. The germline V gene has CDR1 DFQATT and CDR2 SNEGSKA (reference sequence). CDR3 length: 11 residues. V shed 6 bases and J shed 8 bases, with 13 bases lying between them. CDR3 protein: CSASVPGGYTF. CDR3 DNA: TGCAGTGCCTCAGTGCCAGGAGGCTACACCTTC.

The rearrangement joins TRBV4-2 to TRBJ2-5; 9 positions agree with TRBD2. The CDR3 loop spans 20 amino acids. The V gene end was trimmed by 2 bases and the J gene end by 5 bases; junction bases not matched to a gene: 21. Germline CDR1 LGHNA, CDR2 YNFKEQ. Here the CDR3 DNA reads TGTGCCAGCAGCCAACCGGGACTAGCTGGGGGCGCGGGATTGGGGGAGACCCAGTACTTC. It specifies CASSQPGLAGGAGLGETQYF.

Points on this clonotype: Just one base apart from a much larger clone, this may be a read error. The CDR3 nucleotides read TGCAGCACCCCTTCGACGGTGAACTATAGCTACACCTTC. Translating it yields CSTPSTVNYSYTF. The chain has TRBV29-1 and TRBJ1-2, with unresolved D. The V gene's germline CDR1 is SQVTM and CDR2 ANQGSEA. The CDR3 has 13 residues.